One and the same sample provided the 4 T cell receptor beta chains below, sequenced in a study of post-analysis software for immune sequencing data. Overall study findings and caveats: In patients, TRBV5-6, TRBV5-1 and TRBV20-1 belonged to roughly 5 TRBV segments found more frequently than in controls.

cDNA libraries for TCR beta contained unique molecular identifiers. TCRdb re-called the PCR reads with MiXCR, one entry per CDR3 protein. The table records roughly 730,000 distinct CDR3 sequences, about 32% of them present only once. Their antigen targets remain unknown. Source material: blood. The receptor source for this set is a girl aged 10 to 17 with multiple sclerosis.

The rearrangement uses TRBV15 and TRBJ1-4, with 7 bases lining up with TRBD1. The length of the CDR3 is 16 residues. V shed 3 bases and J 3 bases; nucleotides not matched to a gene: 7. CDR1 LNHNV and CDR2 YYDKDF come from the germline V gene (reference sequence). The CDR3 nucleotides read TGTGCCACCAGCAGTACAGGGGCAGGAGCTAATGAAAAACTGTTTTTT. Translation: CATSSTGAGANEKLFF. The full variable domain, in which reference TRBV15 and TRBJ1-4 provide the parts outside the CDR3, is DAMVIQNPRYQVTQFGKPVTLSCSQTLNHNVMYWYQQKSSQAPKLLFHYYDKDFNNEADTPDNFQSRRPNTSFCFLDIRSPGLGDTAMYLCATSSTGAGANEKLFFGSGTQLSVL.

This clonotype has only a few counts. The chain has TRBV28 and TRBJ2-5; D possibly corresponds to TRBD2 (7 bases). V was shortened by 6 bases and J by 4 bases, with 12 bases between the two germline ends. Germline assignment: CDR1 MDHEN and CDR2 SYDVKM. The CDR3 has 13 amino acids. The CDR3 here is CASSWGGLETQYF. CDR3 DNA: TGTGCCAGCAGCTGGGGGGGCTTAGAGACCCAGTACTTC.

This clonotype was seen more than once but under ten times. CDR3 coding DNA: TGCAGTGCTATGGGACAGGTCCCCACCGAGCAGTACTTC. Its translation is CSAMGQVPTEQYF. The chain has TRBV20-1 and TRBJ2-7, with TRBD1 matching over 8 bases. After removal of 4 bases from V and 6 bases from J, the junction contained 8 bases not matched to a gene. This CDR3 region has 13 residues. Germline CDR1 reads DFQATT; CDR2 reads SNEGSKA (reference sequence).

Details on this clonotype: A read error may account for a junction end that differs from germline. The rearrangement links TRBV13 to TRBJ2-7; D may match TRBD1 or TRBD2 (6 bases each). The length of the CDR3 is 15 residues. Germline lookup yields CDR1 PRHDT and CDR2 FYEKMQ (reference sequence). In nucleotides, the CDR3 is TGTGCCAGCAGCCTAGGGGGGCGTCCGACCTACGAGCAGTACTTC. Protein product: CASSLGGRPTYEQYF.